This T cell receptor (beta chain) comes out of a study of blood T cell repertoires in COVID-19. Contact with a PCR-confirmed or clinician-diagnosed COVID-19 case occurred within 2 weeks of entry. Germline V gene sequence: CDR1 LGHNA, CDR2 YNFKEQ. The CDR3 is 15 residues long. The V and J ends lost 3 bases and 4 bases, in that order; junction bases with no gene match: 6. In the authors' methods: From reference gene primer amplification, estimates of nucleated cell counts were derived. Data came from immunoSEQ multiplex PCR; TCRdb stores just in-frame clones and leaves some out. V and J calls and clone size are copied from that table; D and trimming were computed from the DNA. The sample consists of 200,000 to 250,000 clones, 83% of them appearing once. This clone was seen more than once but under ten times.

The clonotype comes from a woman in her forties or fifties who had been exposed to COVID-19. The chain employs TRBV4-2 and TRBJ1-2; 9 bases agree with TRBD1. Sequencing input: PBMCs or T cells enriched from blood (not recorded which). The CDR3, as DNA: TGTGCCAGCAGCCACGACAGGGGGGGGTGCTATGGCTACACCTTC. This sequence encodes CASSHDRGGCYGYTF.